This record concerns one T cell receptor beta chain sequence. Looked up from germline, CDR1 is SGHRS and CDR2 is YFSETQ. Trimming shortened V by 3 bases and J by 0 bases, and 12 bases separated the two germline ends. The CDR3 is made up of 15 amino acids. The entry originates in a study of blood T cell repertoires in COVID-19. Study in general: Samples taken during acute and convalescent COVID-19 were collected in the United States, Italy and Spain.

Source study methods: From reference gene primer amplification, estimates of nucleated cell counts were derived. The repertoire was sequenced with immunoSEQ multiplex PCR; TCRdb's copy has only in-frame clones and lacks some. V, J and clone size were drawn from that table, and D and trimming were deduced from the DNA. The table shows some 300,000 clones, with approximately 86% occurring only once. The receptor's source is a woman in her 70s with COVID-19, enrolled during active disease. Sequenced input: peripheral blood. The rearrangement joins TRBV5-1 to TRBJ2-5, with D perhaps TRBD1 (6 bases). This CDR3 is CASSSSGTNQETQYF. The CDR3 nucleotides read TGCGCCAGCAGCTCCTCCGGGACAAACCAAGAGACCCAGTACTTC.